These 21 T cell receptor beta chains originate from one sample sequenced in a study of blood T cell repertoires in COVID-19. Libraries were prepared by immunoSEQ multiplex PCR; TCRdb keeps only in-frame clonotypes and omits some of them. The data contain 170,000 or so clones, around 90% of them singletons. Material: peripheral blood. Receptor source: a man aged 40-49 years with active or convalescent COVID-19.

The rearrangement links TRBV4-1 to TRBJ1-5; TRBD1 is a possible D gene (5 bases). V dropped 6 bases and J dropped 1 base, with 16 bases sitting between them. This CDR3 has 16 residues. Germline V gene data show CDR1 as MGHRA and CDR2 as YSYEKL. The CDR3 DNA sequence: TGCGCCAGCAGTAAAGGGCAGGGCCAAAGCAATCAGCCCCAGCATTTT. Translating gives CASSKGQGQSNQPQHF.

There are a few counts of this clone. This sequence joins TRBV19 and TRBJ1-5; TRBD1 is a possible D gene (6 bases). Germline CDR1 and CDR2: LNHDA and SQIVND (reference sequence). Trimming stripped 1 base from V and 6 bases from J, with 13 bases between. This CDR3 comprises 15 residues. The CDR3: CASSIAPGTFQPQHF. The CDR3 DNA follows: TGTGCCAGTAGTATAGCCCCCGGGACATTTCAGCCCCAGCATTTT.

The J gene is TRBJ2-1, the V gene TRBV24-1; 7 nucleotides match TRBD2. Germline values: CDR1 KGHDR, CDR2 SFDVKD. CDR3 length: 16 residues. The V segment lost 6 bases and the J segment 0 bases; nucleotides outside the gene matches: 7. The CDR3 sequence is CATSRGLGGSYNEQFF. CDR3 nucleotides: TGTGCCACCAGTAGAGGACTAGGAGGCTCCTACAATGAGCAGTTCTTC.

This CDR3 reads CASSQNLISGNTIYF. The CDR3 coding sequence is TGTGCCAGCAGCCAAAATCTAATCTCTGGAAACACCATATATTTT. The rearrangement joins TRBV3-1 (or the pseudogene TRBV3-2) to TRBJ1-3; D is uncertain. Germline-derived CDR1 and CDR2 are LGHDT and YNNKEL (reference sequence). The CDR3 is 15 residues long. The V end lost 2 bases, the J end lost 0 bases, and 8 bases lay between the germline ends.

The gene calls are TRBV24-1 and TRBJ2-5, with D unresolved. The germline V gene encodes CDR1 KGHDR and CDR2 SFDVKD. This CDR3 spans 12 amino acids. Trimming pared 3 bases from V and 5 bases from J, leaving 6 bases between. CDR3 amino acids: CATSDPSETQYF. In DNA, the CDR3 is TGTGCCACCAGTGATCCGAGCGAGACCCAGTACTTC.

The CDR3 here is CASSQNRGREQYF. The CDR3 DNA reads TGCGCCAGCAGCCAAAACAGGGGGCGAGAGCAGTACTTC. V gene TRBV4-1 combines with J gene TRBJ2-7, with 9 positions matching TRBD1. The germline CDR1 and CDR2 sequences are MGHRA and YSYEKL. With 2 bases clipped from V and 7 bases from J, the junction kept 3 bases outside the gene matches. This CDR3 has 13 amino acids.

This clone was recorded once. The V and J genes are TRBV27 and TRBJ1-2, with TRBD1 identical over 7 bases. The V segment lost 4 bases and the J segment 2 bases; nucleotides outside the gene matches: 4. Per the germline V gene, CDR1 is MNHEY and CDR2 is SMNVEV (reference sequence). This CDR3 comprises 14 residues. The CDR3 DNA is TGTGCCAGCAGTTCGAGACAGGGAAACTATGGCTACACCTTC. It encodes CASSSRQGNYGYTF.

Here the CDR3 reads CASCDSNQPQHF. The CDR3 region has the DNA TGTGCCAGTTGCGATAGCAATCAGCCCCAGCATTTT. The gene calls are TRBV28 and TRBJ1-5; D not certain. Germline loops: CDR1 MDHEN, CDR2 SYDVKM. V was shortened by 9 bases and J by 0 bases, with 6 bases between the two germline ends. CDR3 length equals 12 residues.

A word on this clone: Other DNA sequences within the sample encode an identical CDR3. The V call is TRBV18, the J call TRBJ2-5; D is undetermined. The CDR3 loop spans 12 amino acids. Germline V lookup: CDR1 KGHSH, CDR2 LQKENI. V was clipped by 2 bases and J by 5 bases, with 6 bases between them. The chain's CDR3 is CASSPEQETQYF. The CDR3 DNA sequence: TGTGCCAGCTCACCAGAACAGGAGACCCAGTACTTC.

V and J are TRBV4-1 and TRBJ2-2; no definite D call. The CDR3 sequence is 17 residues long. The V end was cut by 0 bases, the J end by 7 bases, with 18 bases between. Germline lookup yields CDR1 MGHRA and CDR2 YSYEKL. CDR3 region: CASSQDSRSPTGGELFF. The CDR3 nucleotides are TGCGCCAGCAGCCAAGATTCTAGGTCTCCAACCGGCGGGGAGCTGTTTTTT.

V gene TRBV5-6 combines with J gene TRBJ1-2; the D is unclear. The CDR3 loop spans 15 amino acids. The germline V gene encodes CDR1 SGHDT and CDR2 YYEEEE. Trimming pared 4 bases from V and 6 bases from J, leaving 19 bases between. The CDR3 DNA sequence: TGTGCCAGCAGCCCGGGGTCCCTATCAGCCCATGGCTACACCTTC. Translation gives CASSPGSLSAHGYTF.

This clone was observed a few times. The V and J genes are TRBV4-1 and TRBJ2-1; the match to TRBD1 covers 12 bases. This CDR3 region has 15 residues. The germline gives CDR1 MGHRA, CDR2 YSYEKL. The V gene end was trimmed by 4 bases and the J gene end by 9 bases; junction bases not matched to a gene: 7. DNA of the CDR3: TGCGCCAGCAGCCGGCTACCGGGACAGGGGGCTGAGCAGTTCTTC. The encoded protein is CASSRLPGQGAEQFF.

The chain combines TRBV3-1 (or the pseudogene TRBV3-2) with TRBJ2-4; D is possibly TRBD1 (5 bases). Per germline, CDR1 LGHDT and CDR2 YNNKEL (reference sequence). CDR3 length equals 15 residues. V dropped 4 bases and J dropped 0 bases, with 10 bases sitting between them. The CDR3 sequence is CASSPTELAKNIQYF. The CDR3 DNA reads as TGTGCCAGCAGCCCGACAGAACTAGCCAAAAACATTCAGTACTTC.

V usage is TRBV18 and J usage is TRBJ1-4; D not certain. In germline, CDR1 is KGHSH, CDR2 LQKENI. The CDR3 runs 15 residues. Trimming left V 0 bases short and J 8 bases short, with 13 bases between. The CDR3 loop reads CASSPPLGSGEKLFF. CDR3 DNA: TGTGCCAGCTCACCACCGTTGGGTTCGGGAGAAAAACTGTTTTTT.

This clone was seen more than once but under ten times. The chain uses TRBV27 and TRBJ2-7; 10 nucleotides agree with TRBD1. Germline trimming cut 5 bases from V and 2 bases from J; bases unmatched to any gene: 9. Germline CDR1 reads MNHEY; CDR2 reads SMNVEV (reference sequence). The CDR3 covers 16 residues. As DNA, the CDR3 is TGTGCCAGCAGTCGTGGGGGCGGGACAGGGGCCTACGAGCAGTACTTC. Amino acid sequence: CASSRGGGTGAYEQYF.

As for this clone: This CDR3 is also generated by other DNA sequences in the sample. The V call is TRBV5-1, the J call TRBJ1-4, with TRBD1 as a possible D gene (5 bases). Germline CDR1 SGHRS, CDR2 YFSETQ. Deletions cut 4 bases from V and 0 bases from J, with 7 bases between. The CDR3 runs to 14 residues. The CDR3 loop reads CASSLGATNEKLFF. CDR3 nucleotide sequence: TGCGCCAGCAGCCTAGGGGCAACTAATGAAAAACTGTTTTTT.

The chain couples TRBV5-5 to TRBJ1-5, with D tentatively TRBD1 (5 bases). The length of the CDR3 is 13 residues. Trimming shortened V by 3 bases and J by 5 bases, and 9 bases separated the two germline ends. Germline assignment: CDR1 SGHKS and CDR2 YYEKEE (reference sequence). CDR3 sequence (DNA): TGTGCCAGCAGCTCGGACATCGATCAGCCCCAGCATTTT. Its translation is CASSSDIDQPQHF.

This sequence joins TRBV10-3 and TRBJ2-5; D is undetermined. The germline gives CDR1 ENHRY, CDR2 SYGVKD. This CDR3 has 14 residues. Trimming shortened V by 0 bases and J by 5 bases, and 10 bases separated the two germline ends. The DNA for the CDR3 is TGTGCCATCAGTGAGTCGAGTCCGTTGGAGACCCAGTACTTC. Protein: CAISESSPLETQYF.

The chain is built from TRBV3-1 (or the pseudogene TRBV3-2) and TRBJ2-7; D is unresolved. Germline CDR1 and CDR2: LGHDT and YNNKEL (reference sequence). There are 17 residues in the CDR3. The V and J ends lost 5 bases and 6 bases respectively, with 26 bases between them. For the CDR3, the DNA is TGTGCCAGCAGCTTGGCAGGTGGGCATACTGATTTATTCGAGCAGTACTTC. Translated: CASSLAGGHTDLFEQYF.

This sequence joins TRBV5-1 and TRBJ1-4; 8 bases are a match to TRBD1. V shed 0 bases and J 6 bases; nucleotides not matched to a gene: 4. The CDR3 is 15 residues long. The germline gives CDR1 SGHRS, CDR2 YFSETQ. The DNA of the CDR3 is TGCGCCAGCAGCTTGGTTGCAGGGGGCGATGAAAAACTGTTTTTT. Amino acids: CASSLVAGGDEKLFF.

This clone was found once. The chain links TRBV18 to TRBJ1-3; 8 nucleotides agree with TRBD1. V lost 6 bases to trimming and J lost 2 bases; unmatched junction nucleotides: 3. Germline CDR1 is KGHSH and CDR2 is LQKENI. The CDR3 runs 14 residues. The CDR3 DNA reads as TGTGCCAGCTCGTCACAGGGGGCTGGAAACACCATATATTTT. This sequence encodes CASSSQGAGNTIYF.